The clone carrying this T cell receptor (beta chain) was found a few times. Germline V gene data show CDR1 as DFQATT and CDR2 as SNEGSKA (reference sequence). V was trimmed by 2 bases and J by 0 bases, leaving 10 bases between them. The CDR3 contains 14 residues. The data were obtained in a study of blood T cells in healthy people across ages. PCR was performed a second time for about 7 to 11 cycles using a sample-barcoded 5' primer and a J-beta primer mix. TCRdb recomputed calls from the 5' RACE reads with MiXCR, one row per CDR3 protein. The repertoire holds roughly 1.9 million distinct CDR3 sequences, with 30% to 40% as singletons.

The chain has TRBV20-1 and TRBJ1-1; no clear D. Sequencing was done on a sample of blood. The source is a human donor in good health. DNA of the CDR3: TGCAGTGCTAGAACCGGGAGCCTGAACACTGAAGCTTTCTTT. Its translation is CSARTGSLNTEAFF.